This passage covers 26 T cell receptor beta chains from one sample sequenced in a study of blood T cell repertoires in COVID-19. TCRdb's copy holds only in-frame clones and misses some; the assay was immunoSEQ multiplex PCR. The sample shows 150,000 to 200,000 clones, roughly 80% of them seen only once. Sequencing input: peripheral blood. The receptors shown here come from a woman at least 80 years old with acute or convalescent COVID-19.

This clone came up once. The chain carries TRBV28 and TRBJ1-5, with D maybe TRBD1 (6 bases). The CDR3 has 14 amino acids. Germline V gene lookup returns CDR1 MDHEN and CDR2 SYDVKM. The V end lost 6 bases, the J end lost 9 bases, and 18 bases lay between the germline ends. CDR3: CASSPLLGARPQHF. The DNA of the CDR3 is TGTGCCAGCAGCCCGTTGTTGGGGGCAAGGCCCCAGCATTTT.

A word on this clone: A read error may explain this, as a much larger clone is one base away. CDR3 in amino acids: CASSSDRNTEAFF. The CDR3 DNA follows: TGTGCCAGCAGCTCGGACAGGAACACTGAAGCTTTCTTT. V usage is TRBV7-3 and J usage is TRBJ1-1; TRBD1 might be the D (6 bases). Per germline, CDR1 SGHTA and CDR2 FQGTGA. The CDR3 runs 13 residues. V dropped 4 bases and J dropped 1 base, with 7 bases sitting between them.

This sequence joins TRBV13 and TRBJ1-2; 8 positions match TRBD1. With 4 bases clipped from V and 8 bases from J, the junction kept 9 bases outside the gene matches. The germline gives CDR1 PRHDT, CDR2 FYEKMQ (reference sequence). CDR3 length equals 14 residues. The CDR3 here is CASSSQDRAPGYTF. Written as DNA, the CDR3 is TGTGCCAGCAGCTCCCAGGACAGGGCCCCCGGCTACACCTTC.

Written as DNA, the CDR3 is TGTGCCTGGAGTCTACAGGGGGCCTATGGCTACACCTTC. This translates into CAWSLQGAYGYTF. The rearrangement links TRBV30 to TRBJ1-2; 9 bases are shared with TRBD1. The V gene's germline CDR1 is GTSNPN and CDR2 SVGIG (reference sequence). The CDR3 sequence is 13 residues long. V lost 2 bases and J lost 4; bases outside the gene matches: 2.

The V gene is TRBV11-2, the J gene TRBJ2-5; no clear D. Trimming removed 1 base at V and 5 bases at J, with 14 bases between. This CDR3 spans 15 amino acids. Germline-derived CDR1 and CDR2 are SGHAT and FQNNGV. In DNA, the CDR3 is TGTGCCAGCAGCTTAGTACGAGTCCCCGCCGAGACCCAGTACTTC. Residues: CASSLVRVPAETQYF.

This chain connects TRBV6-5 to TRBJ1-4; D is perhaps TRBD1 (6 bases). Germline V CDR1 and CDR2: MNHEY, SVGAGI. The CDR3 runs to 15 residues. V shed 7 bases and J shed 7 bases, with 19 bases lying between them. For the CDR3, the DNA is TGTGCCAGCACCGGACAGCGGGGGGCGGGTGAAAAACTGTTTTTT. Protein product: CASTGQRGAGEKLFF.

This sequence joins TRBV5-5 and TRBJ2-7; TRBD1 aligns across 11 bases. Trimming took 4 bases from V and 4 from J; bases not matched to a gene: 13. There are 17 residues in the CDR3. The germline V gene encodes CDR1 SGHKS and CDR2 YYEKEE (reference sequence). This CDR3 reads CASSASARTGGTYEQYF. The CDR3, as DNA: TGTGCCAGCAGCGCCTCGGCGCGGACAGGGGGCACTTACGAGCAGTACTTC.

The J gene is TRBJ1-5, the V gene TRBV19, with 9 positions matching TRBD1. The V segment lost 3 bases and the J segment 8 bases; nucleotides outside the gene matches: 5. Germline-derived CDR1 and CDR2 are LNHDA and SQIVND (reference sequence). CDR3 size: 14 residues. The CDR3 is CASSIETGGEPQHF. The CDR3, as DNA: TGTGCCAGTAGTATCGAGACAGGGGGGGAGCCCCAGCATTTT.

The J gene is TRBJ2-1, the V gene TRBV6-2 or TRBV6-3; 8 bases line up with TRBD2. The CDR3 consists of 15 residues. V was pared by 2 bases and J by 3 bases, with 3 bases of the junction left unmatched. Germline lookup yields CDR1 MNHEY and CDR2 SVGEGT. CDR3 loop: CASSYLAGNYNEQFF. The CDR3 DNA sequence: TGTGCCAGCAGTTACCTAGCGGGTAACTACAATGAGCAGTTCTTC.

V and J are TRBV7-2 and TRBJ2-7, with D maybe TRBD2 (6 bases). The CDR3 extends over 15 amino acids. Germline V gene data show CDR1 as SGHTA and CDR2 as FQGNSA. V lost 8 bases to trimming and J lost 5 bases, with 22 bases between them. CDR3 sequence (DNA): TGTGCCAGCGCCTCAGCGGGCCAGGTACGCAACGAGCAGTACTTC. This translates into CASASAGQVRNEQYF.

The chain links TRBV5-6 to TRBJ1-5; D remains ambiguous. CDR3 size: 16 residues. Germline assignment: CDR1 SGHDT and CDR2 YYEEEE. Trimming shortened V by 1 base and J by 0 bases, and 11 bases separated the two germline ends. The chain's CDR3 is CASSLLGGPSNQPQHF. In DNA form, the CDR3 reads TGTGCCAGCAGCTTGTTGGGAGGGCCTAGCAATCAGCCCCAGCATTTT.

CDR3 bases: TGTGCCTGGAGGGGGACAGGTAATTCACCCCTCCACTTT. Its translation: CAWRGTGNSPLHF. This chain links TRBV30 with TRBJ1-6, with 8 bases identical to TRBD1. Trimming at V came to 3 bases and at J to 6 bases, leaving 1 base not matched to a gene. CDR3 size: 13 residues. From germline, CDR1 is GTSNPN and CDR2 SVGIG (reference sequence).

Points on this clone: The sample contains more than one DNA sequence encoding this CDR3. This rearrangement joins TRBV5-1 to TRBJ2-3; D gene uncertain. Trimming removed 5 bases at V and 0 bases at J, with 4 bases between. There are 12 residues in the CDR3. Germline CDR1 SGHRS, CDR2 YFSETQ. The DNA for the CDR3 is TGCGCCAGCAGTTCTAGCACAGATACGCAGTATTTT. Its translation is CASSSSTDTQYF.

This chain uses TRBV27 with TRBJ2-1, with 7 nucleotides matching TRBD1. This CDR3 has 14 amino acids. Germline loops: CDR1 MNHEY, CDR2 SMNVEV (reference sequence). V was clipped by 5 bases and J by 7 bases; unmatched bases: 8. CDR3 residues: CASSELGTVNEQFF. Written as DNA, the CDR3 is TGTGCCAGCAGTGAACTCGGGACAGTAAATGAGCAGTTCTTC.

The V and J genes are TRBV19 and TRBJ1-6, with D maybe TRBD1 (5 bases). Trimming stripped 5 bases from V and 7 bases from J, with 21 bases between. This CDR3 has 17 amino acids. The germline CDR1 and CDR2 sequences are LNHDA and SQIVND (reference sequence). This CDR3 reads CASSPFGGITGNSPLHF. The CDR3 coding sequence is TGTGCCAGTAGTCCGTTCGGGGGGATTACGGGAAATTCACCCCTCCACTTT. Together with reference TRBV19 and TRBJ1-6, the CDR3 gives the full variable domain: DGGITQSPKYLFRKEGQNVTLSCEQNLNHDAMYWYRQDPGQGLRLIYYSQIVNDFQKGDIAEGYSVSREKKESFPLTVTSAQKNPTAFYLCASSPFGGITGNSPLHFGNGTRLTVT.

This chain links TRBV15 with TRBJ2-4, with D possibly TRBD2 on 6 matching bases. This CDR3 spans 19 amino acids. The germline V and J ends were trimmed by 0 bases and 6 bases, with 24 bases remaining between them. The germline V gene encodes CDR1 LNHNV and CDR2 YYDKDF (reference sequence). The DNA of the CDR3 is TGTGCCACCAGCAGAGATGACGCCGGAGGGCCGGGTTCTAGAAACATTCAGTACTTC. Protein: CATSRDDAGGPGSRNIQYF.

This clone has just one count. The chain recombines TRBV9 with TRBJ2-7, with 7 bases that match TRBD1. With V trimmed by 4 bases and J by 5 bases, 9 bases remained unmatched. CDR1 and CDR2 (germline): SGDLS, YYNGEE. There are 14 residues in the CDR3. The CDR3 coding sequence is TGTGCCAGCAGCCCAAGGACAGGTACGAACGAGCAGTACTTC. The encoded protein is CASSPRTGTNEQYF.

The rearrangement links TRBV28 to TRBJ2-4, with unresolved D. The CDR3 extends over 11 amino acids. Germline V lookup: CDR1 MDHEN, CDR2 SYDVKM. Trimming left V 6 bases short and J 15 bases short, with 15 bases between. The CDR3, as DNA: TGTGCCAGCAGCTCCTCCGCGTTTTGGTACTTC. It translates to CASSSSAFWYF. Looking up the rest from reference TRBV28 and TRBJ2-4 gives the full variable domain: DVKVTQSSRYLVKRTGEKVFLECVQDMDHENMFWYRQDPGLGLRLIYFSYDVKMKEKGDIPEGYSVSREKKERFSLILESASTNQTSMYLCASSSSAFWYFGAGTRLSVL.

The gene calls are TRBV5-3 and TRBJ2-7; 7 bases map to TRBD1. TRBV5-3 is assigned to the ORF class and has an uncertain function. V lost 0 bases to trimming and J lost 0 bases; unmatched junction nucleotides: 9. This CDR3 comprises 17 residues. CDR3: CARSLVSGQEPSYEQYF. The CDR3 nucleotides read TGTGCCAGAAGCTTGGTATCCGGACAGGAACCCTCCTACGAGCAGTACTTC.

The rearrangement joins TRBV5-1 to TRBJ1-2, with 7 bases fitting TRBD1. Trimming took 0 bases from V and 6 from J; bases not matched to a gene: 5. The germline CDR1 and CDR2 sequences are SGHRS and YFSETQ. This CDR3 has 14 residues. The CDR3 region is CASSLDRGMDGYTF. The CDR3 DNA is TGCGCCAGCAGCTTGGACAGGGGCATGGATGGCTACACCTTC.

This clone appeared a single time. The V gene is TRBV3-1 (or the pseudogene TRBV3-2), the J gene TRBJ2-3; D might be TRBD2 (6 bases). CDR3 length: 14 residues. V was clipped by 1 base and J by 9 bases, with 14 bases between them. Germline V gives CDR1 LGHDT, CDR2 YNNKEL (reference sequence). DNA for the CDR3: TGTGCCAGCAGCCAAGGGGGGAGCCGGGGGACGCAGTATTTT. Protein sequence: CASSQGGSRGTQYF.

The chain joins TRBV7-9 to TRBJ1-1; TRBD1 agrees at 9 bases. The V segment lost 0 bases and the J segment 7 bases; nucleotides outside the gene matches: 6. This CDR3 has 15 amino acids. In germline, CDR1 is SEHNR, CDR2 FQNEAQ (reference sequence). The CDR3 nucleotides are TGTGCCAGCAGCTTAGCCGTGGACAGGGGACGTGAAGCTTTCTTT. Translated, it gives CASSLAVDRGREAFF.

This clone was observed once. The V gene is TRBV2, the J gene TRBJ2-2, with 10 bases fitting TRBD2. From germline, CDR1 is SNHLY and CDR2 FYNNEI. Trimming removed 8 bases from V and 3 bases from J; junction bases left unmatched: 9. This CDR3 spans 16 amino acids. The CDR3 spells CASLEGLAGDTGELFF. The DNA of the CDR3 is TGTGCCAGCCTTGAGGGGCTAGCGGGAGACACCGGGGAGCTGTTTTTT.

V and J are TRBV6-5 and TRBJ1-3, with a possible D match to TRBD1 (6 bases). The CDR3 length is 14 residues. Looked up from germline, CDR1 is MNHEY and CDR2 is SVGAGI. V was clipped by 8 bases and J by 0 bases, with 11 bases between them. The CDR3 sequence is CASQTGTSGNTIYF. The DNA for the CDR3 is TGTGCCAGCCAGACAGGAACCTCTGGAAACACCATATATTTT.

J is TRBJ1-4 and V is TRBV2; D is unresolved. CDR1 is SNHLY and CDR2 is FYNNEI in the germline V gene. This CDR3 is built from 16 residues. V gave up 0 bases and J gave up 5 bases, with 13 bases separating them. CDR3 protein: CASSEATRQTNEKLFF. CDR3 bases: TGTGCCAGCAGTGAAGCGACGAGACAAACAAATGAAAAACTGTTTTTT.

The CDR3 protein is CSASTGGGSYNEQFF. The CDR3 DNA reads as TGCAGCGCATCGACAGGGGGCGGGTCCTACAATGAGCAGTTCTTC. The J gene is TRBJ2-1, the V gene TRBV29-1; 10 bases align to TRBD1. The length of the CDR3 is 15 residues. V gave up 7 bases and J gave up 1 base; unmatched junction bases: 7. Germline-derived CDR1 and CDR2 are SQVTM and ANQGSEA.